This T cell receptor beta chain was captured by sequencing in a study of beta chain features in type 1 diabetes (dated by TCRdb to 2017 to 2018). A note on the overall study: Mean age, gender distribution, total cell number and subset yield did not differ between patients and healthy donors. A total of 107,917,701 sorted cells were examined across all samples, and a strong correlation was observed between cell number per subset and RNA yield. In the study, TCRB repertoires of sorted circulating CD4+ T cell subsets from recently diagnosed type 1 diabetes patients were compared with those of matched healthy donors. Regulatory and stem cell-like memory subsets were obtained from only 8 patients and about eight healthy donors, while naive and central memory subsets were obtained from all 30 or so donors.

This clone was recorded a few times. Its antigen target is currently unknown. Qualities for individual bases were not recorded, and no much larger clone is one base off. The germline V gene supplies CDR1 SGHTA and CDR2 FQGNSA. Reading from cysteine to phenylalanine, the CDR3 counts 16 amino acids. The sequence is cut down to CDR3 DNA, 48 bases in frame from base 1. V drops 2 bases and J drops 4 bases, leaving 18 bases in between. All of the isolated RNA was reverse transcribed with the High Capacity cDNA Reverse Transcription Kit, so expressed TCRB transcripts were sequenced. Deep immunoSEQ sequencing was applied to naive, central memory and regulatory T cell samples, giving an average of around 3.8 million total reads per sample. Sorted cells were lysed in RLT buffer, and RNA was extracted using DNase-treated RNeasy Micro or Mini kits according to cell number. To prevent cross-contamination, every cell subset was processed on its own, while patient and healthy donor samples were processed together. The immunoSEQ multiplex PCR was used to amplify TCRB sequences from cDNA, yielding 87-bp fragments that span the CDR3 region. Sequencing of the amplicons was performed on the Illumina HiSeq platform. From the authors' description of their analysis: Synthetic template baselines were used to correct PCR bias computationally, reads within Hamming distance 2 were collapsed, and singletons that could not be merged were discarded. Reads were aligned against IMGT to assign V, D and J genes, CDR3 length and insertions or deletions at six rearrangement sites. Within each subset, clonotype counts were normalized to sorted cell number, after which true diversity and Gini coefficients were computed with the tcR R package. The overlap coefficient, calculated on TCRB nucleotide sequences, was used to quantify repertoire sharing. As a proxy for the pre-selection repertoire, out-of-frame TCRB sequences from naive cells were analyzed. The immuneACCESS repertoire file appears here via TCRdb, limited to in-frame rearrangements. These files lack a portion of the clones; in checked studies, under half of the deficit traces to unresolved V genes, and the cause of the others is not known. V and J calls plus clone size are reproduced from that table; the DNA served to infer D and trimming. Counted in this sample were about 270,000 clones; approximately 14% of them appeared once. Of the sample, about 0.015% is held by the ten largest clones.

General findings and caveats noted by the study authors: In all four CD4+ subsets, TCRB CDR3 length was moderately but significantly shorter in type 1 diabetes patients. Because cDNA was sequenced instead of genomic DNA, highly expressing activated cells could be over-represented, though the groups showed no difference in activation or CD3 levels. Patients with type 1 diabetes made fewer insertions and deleted more nucleotides at VDJ recombination sites, implying thymic rearrangement abnormalities. PCR might favor shorter templates, but patient and control samples were amplified and corrected together, so any skew would affect both groups equally. Only small numbers of individuals were included in the HLA sub-analyses, which left unresolved whether HLA type had any influence on TCRB rearrangement. The naive, central memory and regulatory TCRB repertoires appeared to resemble one another more closely among patients than among healthy donors.

From each donor, a single peripheral blood sample of about 100 mL on average was drawn into heparinised tubes. Naive, central memory, regulatory and stem cell-like memory CD4+ T cells were sorted on a BD FACSAria II using a panel including CD45RO, CCR7, CD25, CD127, CD95 and CD27. Every sorted population had a purity above 95%. PBMCs were isolated immediately by Lymphoprep density gradient centrifugation and stained directly without culture. Samples were stained and sorted in pairs, with one healthy donor and one patient per experiment, so that batch effects were minimized. This TCR was sampled from a man aged 25-40 years with type 1 diabetes. Sequencing used naive CD4+ T cells from blood. What this sample's cell subset or site label stands for: true naive CD4+ T cells. This chain joins TRBV7-2 to TRBJ2-7, with TRBD2 tentatively as D gene (7 bases match). The CDR3 loop reads CASSLLGGGPSYEQYF. The DNA is as follows: TGTGCCAGCAGCTTATTAGGGGGAGGGCCCTCTTACGAGCAGTACTTC.